The source of this TCR beta chain is a study of T cells in Graves' hyperthyroidism and ophthalmopathy. RNA transcripts provided the source from which TCR beta CDR3 regions were amplified. An initial round of RT-PCR targeting the TCR CDR3 relied on the HTBI primer set. TCRdb re-called the multiplex PCR reads with MiXCR, one entry per CDR3 protein. The table shows roughly 740,000 distinct CDR3 sequences, with about 17% occurring only once. The CDR3 totals 16 residues. The germline CDR1 and CDR2 sequences are SGHNT and YYREEE (reference sequence). Trimming took off 3 bases at V and 7 bases at J, with 19 bases between the two ends.

The chain couples TRBV5-4 to TRBJ2-2, with D unclear. Sequenced: blood. This sequence originates from a man in his late teens or twenties with Graves' hyperthyroidism. The CDR3 spells CASSSVEASVVGELFF. For the CDR3, the DNA is TGTGCCAGCAGCTCCGTAGAAGCTTCGGTTGTCGGGGAGCTGTTTTTT.